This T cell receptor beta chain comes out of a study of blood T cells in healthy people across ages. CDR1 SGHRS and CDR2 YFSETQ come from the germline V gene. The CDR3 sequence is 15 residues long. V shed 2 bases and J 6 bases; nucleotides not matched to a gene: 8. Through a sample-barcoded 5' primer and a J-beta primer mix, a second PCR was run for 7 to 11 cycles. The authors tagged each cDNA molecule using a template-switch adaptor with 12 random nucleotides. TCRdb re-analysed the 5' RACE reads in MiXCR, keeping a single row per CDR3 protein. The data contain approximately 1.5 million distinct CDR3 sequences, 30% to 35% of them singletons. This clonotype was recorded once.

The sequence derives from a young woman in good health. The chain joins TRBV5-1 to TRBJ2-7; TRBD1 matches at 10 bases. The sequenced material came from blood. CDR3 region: CASSLTGTGVREQYF. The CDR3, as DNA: TGCGCCAGCAGCTTAACCGGGACAGGGGTCCGCGAGCAGTACTTC. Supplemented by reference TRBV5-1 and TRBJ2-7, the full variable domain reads KAGVTQTPRYLIKTRGQQVTLSCSPISGHRSVSWYQQTPGQGLQFLFEYFSETQRNKGNFPGRFSGRQFSNSRSEMNVSTLELGDSALYLCASSLTGTGVREQYFGPGTRLTVT.